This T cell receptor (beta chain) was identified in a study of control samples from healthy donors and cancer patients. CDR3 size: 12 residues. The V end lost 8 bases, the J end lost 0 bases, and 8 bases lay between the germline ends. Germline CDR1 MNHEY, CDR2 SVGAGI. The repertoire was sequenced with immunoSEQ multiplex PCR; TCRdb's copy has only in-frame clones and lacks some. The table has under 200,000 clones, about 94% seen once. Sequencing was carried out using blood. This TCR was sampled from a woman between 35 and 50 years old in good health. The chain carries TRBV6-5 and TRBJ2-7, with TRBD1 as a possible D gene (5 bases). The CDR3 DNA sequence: TGTGCCAGCCAAGACAGCTCCTACGAGCAGTACTTC. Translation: CASQDSSYEQYF.